This T cell receptor (beta chain) was profiled in a study of Ad26.COV2.S vaccination and SARS-CoV-2 variants. Clones were sequenced by immunoSEQ multiplex PCR, and TCRdb holds only the in-frame ones, with some missing. This sample has about 350,000 clones, with under 95% found just once. V lost 5 bases, J lost 4 bases, and 8 bases stayed unmatched. The CDR3 covers 15 residues. CDR1 SGHTA and CDR2 FQGNSA come from the germline V gene. This chain links TRBV7-2 with TRBJ2-1; TRBD2 agrees at 7 bases. This specimen was peripheral blood, taken after recovery from COVID-19. The clonotype originates from a human donor who had recovered from COVID-19. This CDR3 is CASSIGLGPYNEQFF. In nucleotides, the CDR3 is TGTGCCAGCAGCATCGGACTAGGTCCGTACAATGAGCAGTTCTTC.